This TCR beta chain was sequenced during a study of blood T cell repertoires in COVID-19. The wider study: Collection of acute and convalescent COVID-19 samples took place in the United States, Italy and Spain. T cells, B-cell-depleted T cells, or PBMCs supplied cDNA or gDNA.

In germline, CDR1 is SNHLY, CDR2 FYNNEI. This CDR3 has 14 residues. V lost 6 bases, J lost 3 bases, and 3 bases stayed unmatched. In the original processing: Estimates of nucleated cell counts were drawn from the amplification of reference gene primers. Repertoires were generated with immunoSEQ multiplex PCR, while TCRdb's copy carries only in-frame clones and drops some. For V, J and clone size, that table is used; D and trimming come from the DNA. This table holds approximately 360,000 clones, around 87% found once. The origin of this receptor is a young man with active or convalescent COVID-19. The sequencing sample was made of peripheral blood. The chain recombines TRBV2 with TRBJ2-7, with 12 bases fitting TRBD1. The CDR3 nucleotides are TGTGCCAGCAGGGGGGACAGGGGGCTCTACGAGCAGTACTTC. Its translation is CASRGDRGLYEQYF.